The 10 T cell receptor beta chains given below trace back to one sample, sequenced in a study of identifying expanded T cells in peripheral blood. TCRdb keeps only in-frame clones here, not all; method: immunoSEQ multiplex PCR. Of 81,000 or so clones listed, roughly 89% are singletons. The sample taken for sequencing was blood. The receptors originated from a person between 18 and 69 years old in good health.

V and J are TRBV7-3 and TRBJ2-1, with a tentative D call TRBD1 (5 bases). The CDR3 is 14 residues long. Between the trimmed V and J ends, which lost 2 bases and 2 bases, there was a span of 7 bases. Germline V gene data show CDR1 as SGHTA and CDR2 as FQGTGA. The CDR3 here is CASSLAGTYNEQFF. Here the CDR3 DNA reads TGTGCCAGCAGCTTAGCAGGGACCTACAATGAGCAGTTCTTC.

Of note for this clone: An end of the junction does not agree with germline; a read error may underlie this. The chain links TRBV7-7 to TRBJ2-1; 11 bases map to TRBD1. Germline CDR1 reads SSHAT; CDR2 reads FNYEAQ (reference sequence). This CDR3 has 15 amino acids. DNA of the CDR3: TGTGCTAGCAGTGGCGGGACAGGGGGCTACAATGAGCAGTTCTTC. Translation: CASSGGTGGYNEQFF.

This chain joins TRBV19 and TRBJ1-5; 7 bases align to TRBD1. With 6 bases clipped from V and 5 bases from J, the junction kept 7 bases outside the gene matches. Germline V gives CDR1 LNHDA, CDR2 SQIVND (reference sequence). The CDR3 is 14 residues long. CDR3 nucleotides: TGTGCCAGTAGACCCTGGACAGGCGATCAGCCCCAGCATTTT. It is translated as CASRPWTGDQPQHF.

The chain couples TRBV7-8 to TRBJ2-7; 7 bases are shared with TRBD1. The CDR3 covers 15 residues. The V segment lost 5 bases and the J segment 1 base; nucleotides outside the gene matches: 8. CDR1 and CDR2 from the germline V gene are SGHVS and FQNEAQ. The CDR3 here is CASSATGVGSYEQYF. CDR3 bases: TGTGCCAGCAGCGCAACAGGGGTGGGGTCCTACGAGCAGTACTTC.

As to this clone: The same CDR3 arises from other DNA sequences in this sample as well. This rearrangement joins TRBV28 to TRBJ1-4; unclear D gene. The V end was cut by 1 base, the J end by 7 bases, with 1 base between. Per the germline V gene, CDR1 is MDHEN and CDR2 is SYDVKM. The CDR3 is 11 residues long. The CDR3 is CASSLSEKLFF. The CDR3 DNA sequence: TGTGCCAGCAGTTTATCTGAAAAACTGTTTTTT.

A few counts support this clone. The V call is TRBV5-4, the J call TRBJ2-1; D call uncertain. The CDR3 extends over 12 amino acids. The germline gives CDR1 SGHNT, CDR2 YYREEE (reference sequence). Trimming stripped 4 bases from V and 10 bases from J, with 12 bases between. CDR3 sequence (DNA): TGTGCCAGCAGCCCCCTCGGTTTAGAGCAGTTCTTC. Translation gives CASSPLGLEQFF.

The chain couples TRBV7-2 to TRBJ2-2; 11 nucleotides align to TRBD1. Germline CDR1 is SGHTA and CDR2 is FQGNSA. The CDR3 spans 16 residues. The J segment lost 7 bases and the V segment lost 6 bases, leaving 10 bases of the junction unmatched. CDR3 sequence: CASRPPGQGDIGELFF. DNA of the CDR3: TGTGCCAGCAGGCCTCCGGGACAGGGGGACATCGGGGAGCTGTTTTTT.

The chain joins TRBV28 to TRBJ2-1; 7 bases fit TRBD2. Germline CDR1 MDHEN, CDR2 SYDVKM. V was clipped by 6 bases and J by 8 bases; unmatched bases: 13. CDR3 length: 15 residues. This chain's CDR3 is CASRSYWEGRYEQFF. The CDR3 bases are TGTGCCAGCAGATCTTATTGGGAGGGGAGGTATGAGCAGTTCTTC. Full variable domain (rest looked up from reference TRBV28 and TRBJ2-1): DVKVTQSSRYLVKRTGEKVFLECVQDMDHENMFWYRQDPGLGLRLIYFSYDVKMKEKGDIPEGYSVSREKKERFSLILESASTNQTSMYLCASRSYWEGRYEQFFGPGTRLTVL.

The rearrangement links TRBV28 to TRBJ1-5; a possible D gene is TRBD1 (5 bases). Germline loops: CDR1 MDHEN, CDR2 SYDVKM. V was cut by 3 bases and J by 0 bases, with 12 bases left in between. The CDR3 length is 16 residues. The CDR3: CASSFFGGLSNQPQHF. DNA of the CDR3: TGTGCCAGCAGTTTTTTTGGGGGTCTTAGCAATCAGCCCCAGCATTTT.

The rearrangement joins TRBV4-2 to TRBJ2-1, with 8 bases identical to TRBD2. The CDR3 consists of 16 residues. J was trimmed by 9 bases and V by 6 bases; bases with no gene match: 16. Per the germline V gene, CDR1 is LGHNA and CDR2 is YNFKEQ. The CDR3 region is CASSLISGASGFEQFF. CDR3 DNA: TGTGCCAGCAGTCTTATATCTGGGGCTAGCGGGTTTGAGCAGTTCTTC.